Listed below are T cell receptor beta chains from one sample, sequenced in a study of blood T cell repertoires in COVID-19. This table comes from immunoSEQ multiplex PCR, and its TCRdb copy is limited to in-frame clones, with some not included. The table records roughly 280,000 clones, around 84% of them present only once. The specimen sequenced was peripheral blood. These receptors all come from a woman aged 55-70 years with COVID-19, enrolled during active disease. Both conserved end residues are part of each CDR3. D genes are given only for firm matches. Clone size is shown for a subset of rows, as once, few, many or a class of expanded clone.

abundance	j_gene	d_gene	v_gene	CDR3aa	CDR3nt
-	TRBJ1-1	TRBD1	TRBV6-5	CASRRGRGVGTEAFF	TGTGCCAGCAGAAGAGGCAGGGGGGTGGGCACTGAAGCTTTCTTT
-	TRBJ2-2	TRBD1	TRBV5-4	CASSSPGQGTTGELFF	TGTGCCAGCAGCTCACCGGGACAGGGTACCACCGGGGAGCTGTTTTTT
-	TRBJ1-5	TRBD1	TRBV7-9	CASSLSGQGIAGNQPQHF	TGTGCCAGCAGCCTCTCGGGACAGGGGATAGCGGGCAATCAGCCCCAGCATTTT
-	TRBJ2-7	TRBD1	TRBV25-1	CASRQGGAYEQYF	TGTGCCAGTAGACAGGGCGGCGCTTACGAGCAGTACTTC
-	TRBJ2-7	-	TRBV7-3	CASSSGTTYEQYF	TGTGCCAGCAGCTCCGGGACAACCTACGAGCAGTACTTC
-	TRBJ2-7	-	TRBV28	CASSFGQGSAYEQYF	TGTGCCAGCAGTTTCGGGCAGGGTTCGGCCTACGAGCAGTACTTC
few	TRBJ2-7	TRBD2	TRBV5-1	CASSSLAGGREQYF	TGCGCCAGCAGCTCCCTAGCGGGAGGGCGGGAGCAGTACTTC
-	TRBJ1-1	TRBD1	TRBV14	CASSRTGATEAFF	TGTGCCAGCAGTAGGACAGGGGCCACTGAAGCTTTCTTT
-	TRBJ1-2	TRBD1	TRBV30	CAWSPDRHYNYGYTF	TGTGCCTGGAGCCCGGACAGGCACTATAACTATGGCTACACCTTC
few	TRBJ1-1	-	TRBV6-5	CASKRQLNTEAFF	TGTGCCAGCAAGAGACAGCTGAACACTGAAGCTTTCTTT
-	TRBJ2-7	-	TRBV6-2/TRBV6-3	CASSQGGYEQYF	TGTGCCAGCAGTCAAGGCGGTTACGAGCAGTACTTC
-	TRBJ2-1	-	TRBV29-1	CSVNRPGGLYNEQFF	TGCAGCGTCAATAGGCCTGGCGGATTATACAATGAGCAGTTCTTC
-	TRBJ1-5	-	TRBV12-5	CASGSGGDQPQHF	TGTGCTAGTGGTTCGGGGGGTGATCAGCCCCAGCATTTT
-	TRBJ1-1	-	TRBV12-3/TRBV12-4	CASSLASGTEAFF	TGTGCCAGCAGTTTAGCGTCTGGCACAGAAGCTTTCTTT
-	TRBJ2-1	-	TRBV3-1/TRBV3-2	CASSQGLDLNGFF	TGTGCCAGCAGCCAAGGCCTAGACCTGAATGGGTTCTTC
-	TRBJ2-1	TRBD1	TRBV5-1	CASSSGQGFNEQFF	TGCGCCAGCAGCTCGGGACAGGGTTTCAATGAGCAGTTCTTC
once	TRBJ1-3	-	TRBV28	CASSRSGNTIYF	TGTGCCAGCAGTCGGTCTGGAAACACCATATATTTT
once	TRBJ2-5	-	TRBV30	CVGAREPQETQYF	TGTGTAGGGGCACGGGAGCCCCAAGAGACCCAGTACTTC
-	TRBJ2-7	-	TRBV30	CAWSVRGGLSYEQYF	TGTGCCTGGAGTGTCCGAGGAGGTTTAAGTTACGAGCAGTACTTC
-	TRBJ1-3	-	TRBV10-3	CAISESEVSSGNTIYF	TGTGCCATCAGTGAGTCAGAAGTGAGCTCTGGAAACACCATATATTTT
-	TRBJ2-7	TRBD2	TRBV10-2	CASRRLAGVAYEQYF	TGCGCCAGCAGGCGCCTAGCGGGAGTAGCCTACGAGCAGTACTTC
-	TRBJ2-7	-	TRBV19	CASSTLGAGEQYF	TGTGCCAGTAGTACGCTGGGGGCTGGCGAGCAGTACTTC
-	TRBJ1-1	-	TRBV6-5	CASRERDYTEAFF	TGTGCCAGCAGGGAGAGAGATTACACTGAAGCTTTCTTT
-	TRBJ2-7	TRBD2	TRBV10-3	CAIRGSGSSYEQYF	TGTGCCATCAGGGGTAGCGGGAGTTCCTACGAGCAGTACTTC
once	TRBJ2-1	TRBD2	TRBV6-4	CASSRLAGLPNEQFF	TGTGCCAGCAGCCGTCTAGCGGGGCTTCCAAATGAGCAGTTCTTC
few	TRBJ1-3	TRBD1	TRBV5-1	CASSPGGSGNTIYF	TGCGCCAGCAGCCCAGGGGGCTCTGGAAACACCATATATTTT
-	TRBJ1-2	TRBD1	TRBV13	CASSLGWTGAIGGYTF	TGTGCCAGCAGCTTAGGGTGGACAGGGGCTATTGGGGGCTACACCTTC
-	TRBJ2-1	-	TRBV5-5	CASSLTGSYNEQFF	TGTGCCAGCAGCTTGACCGGCTCCTACAATGAGCAGTTCTTC
-	TRBJ1-4	TRBD1	TRBV28	CASSSPRTGGNEKLFF	TGTGCCAGCAGTTCCCCGCGGACAGGGGGGAATGAAAAACTGTTTTTT
-	TRBJ1-3	-	TRBV19	CAAKQRFSGNTIYF	TGTGCCGCCAAACAACGATTCTCTGGAAACACCATATATTTT
-	TRBJ2-7	TRBD2	TRBV30	CAWSVLRTSGKLNHEQYF	TGTGCCTGGAGTGTGTTGAGGACTAGCGGGAAATTGAATCACGAGCAGTACTTC
once	TRBJ1-2	TRBD1	TRBV5-4	CASSLASGQGAPGYTF	TGTGCCAGCAGCTTGGCCTCGGGGCAGGGGGCGCCGGGCTACACCTTC
-	TRBJ2-2	TRBD1	TRBV10-3	CAINRQGSGELFF	TGTGCCATCAACCGACAGGGATCCGGGGAGCTGTTTTTT
once	TRBJ2-1	-	TRBV5-6	CASSGQIYNEQFF	TGTGCCAGCTCCGGACAGATTTACAATGAGCAGTTCTTC
-	TRBJ1-5	TRBD1	TRBV19	CASIQTGRLVGQPQHF	TGTGCCAGTATACAGACAGGGAGACTGGTCGGGCAGCCCCAGCATTTT
-	TRBJ2-5	-	TRBV3-1/TRBV3-2	CASSPLAGRGTQYF	TGTGCCAGCAGCCCCCTGGCGGGTCGGGGGACCCAGTACTTC
-	TRBJ1-2	-	TRBV5-1	CASSLFADSHGYTF	TGCGCCAGCAGCTTGTTCGCGGATTCCCATGGCTACACCTTC
-	TRBJ1-1	TRBD1	TRBV30	CAWITTGRFGTEAFF	TGTGCCTGGATTACGACAGGGCGGTTTGGTACTGAAGCTTTCTTT
-	TRBJ2-1	TRBD1	TRBV3-1/TRBV3-2	CASSPRVDRGLHEQFF	TGTGCCAGCAGCCCCCGGGTGGACAGGGGACTGCATGAGCAGTTCTTC
-	TRBJ1-2	TRBD1	TRBV6-2/TRBV6-3	CASSLTGNYGYTF	TGTGCCAGCAGCTTGACAGGGAACTATGGCTACACCTTC
few	TRBJ2-7	TRBD1	TRBV4-1	CASSQQQGARVHEQYF	TGCGCCAGCAGCCAACAACAGGGGGCGCGCGTCCACGAGCAGTACTTC